This TCR beta chain was sequenced during a study of T cells in Graves' hyperthyroidism and ophthalmopathy. RNA transcripts yielded amplified TCR beta CDR3 regions. RT-PCR in the first round (using the HTBI primer set) targeted the TCR CDR3. TCRdb used MiXCR to reprocess the multiplex PCR reads, holding one entry per CDR3 protein. The sample holds more than 550,000 distinct CDR3 sequences; approximately 42% are singletons and the top ten take about 7.7%. Germline lookup yields CDR1 KGHDR and CDR2 SFDVKD. CDR3 size: 17 residues. J lost 5 bases, V lost 3 bases, and 11 bases had no gene match. The gene calls are TRBV24-1 and TRBJ2-5; TRBD1 aligns across 10 bases. Sequenced input: peripheral blood or thyroid tissue (not recorded which). This sequence originates from an adult man with Graves' disease, either hyperthyroidism or ophthalmopathy (not recorded which). The DNA of the CDR3 is TGTGCCACCAGTGATCCCGCCGGGACAGGGGAGACGGAGACCCAGTACTTC. Its protein is CATSDPAGTGETETQYF.